This T cell receptor (beta chain) was retrieved from a study of blood T cell repertoires in COVID-19 (dated by TCRdb to between 2020 and 2021). Study-level background: The collaborator samples originated in the United States, Italy and Spain and spanned the acute and convalescent phases of COVID-19. The prospective study material was composed of cDNA or gDNA derived from T cells, B-cell-depleted T cells, or PBMCs. Deeply sampled blood TCRbeta repertoires from subjects exposed to, actively infected with, or recovered from COVID-19 were included in the dataset. The repertoires were released in a freely available public database meant as a resource for research on the immune response to SARS-CoV-2. Samples were obtained from the ongoing ImmuneRACE study (first 160 participants) and from some 1,200 subjects provided by 6 global collaborators. Sample metadata almost always included a de-identified subject ID, COVID-19 status, age in years and sex. HLA class I and class II types, where available, came from metadata supplied by the sample provider rather than from assay-based typing. The full study reports these points: The amount of clinical and demographic metadata varied by source and participant and was provided uncurated.

The CDR3 goes from the cysteine to the phenylalanine over 17 residues. CDR3 DNA is the only sequence kept; it has 51 bases, read in frame from the first base. From a lookup of the germline V gene, CDR1 and CDR2 are KGHSH and LQKENI. Clipping removes 2 bases from V and 5 bases from J, with 9 as the unmatched junction base count. The immunoSEQ Assay, a bias-controlled multiplex PCR, was used to amplify TCRbeta CDR3 regions from genomic DNA. For the original study's pipeline: Within the assay, amplification of reference gene primers was used to estimate how many nucleated cells each sample contained. Sequence reads were collapsed and filtered to measure the absolute abundance of every unique TCRbeta CDR3 rearrangement. For each sample, productive Simpson clonality was calculated by taking the square root of Simpson's diversity index across productive rearrangements. Held by TCRdb, this immuneACCESS table contains in-frame sequences only and omits some clones. Under half of the omission traces to an unresolved V gene where checked; the cause of the rest is unknown. Clone size and the V and J calls come from that table; the DNA yielded D and trimming. The sample profile shows 150,000 or so clones; around 87% of them were found once. Of the sample, roughly 13% falls within the top ten clones.

At one collaborating source in Seattle, patients were enrolled during active infection and were followed longitudinally through the course of disease. Each collaborating institution followed its own protocols to collect whole blood in K2EDTA tubes. For TCRbeta analysis, collaborators shipped samples in one of three forms: frozen whole blood, isolated PBMCs, or DNA extracted from either of those sample types. About this clone: Its antigen specificity is not known. No clone much larger than this one lies a single base away; base qualities are absent.

The specimen sequenced was peripheral blood. The TCR sequence derives from a man younger than 35 with COVID-19, enrolled during active disease. This chain joins TRBV18 to TRBJ2-3, with 11 middle bases fitting TRBD1. The CDR3 is CASSPRTGGDRLDTQYF. The DNA is as follows: TGTGCCAGCTCACCAAGGACAGGGGGCGACCGCCTAGATACGCAGTATTTT.